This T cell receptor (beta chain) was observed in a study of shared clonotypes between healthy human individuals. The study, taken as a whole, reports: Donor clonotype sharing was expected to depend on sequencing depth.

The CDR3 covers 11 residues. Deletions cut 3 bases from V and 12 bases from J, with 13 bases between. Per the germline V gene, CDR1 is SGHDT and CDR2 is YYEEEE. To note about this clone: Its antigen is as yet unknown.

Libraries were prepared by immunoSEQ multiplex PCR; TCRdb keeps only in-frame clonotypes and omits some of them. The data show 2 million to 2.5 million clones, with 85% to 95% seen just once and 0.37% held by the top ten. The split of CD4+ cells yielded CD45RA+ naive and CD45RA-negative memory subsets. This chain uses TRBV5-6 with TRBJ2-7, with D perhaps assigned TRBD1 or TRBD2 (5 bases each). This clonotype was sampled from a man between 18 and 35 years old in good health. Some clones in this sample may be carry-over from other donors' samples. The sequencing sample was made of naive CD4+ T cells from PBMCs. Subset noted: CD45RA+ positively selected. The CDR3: CASSWGTRRYF. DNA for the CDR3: TGTGCCAGCAGCTGGGGGACCAGGCGGTACTTC.